Listed below are T cell receptor beta chains from one sample, sequenced in a study of PD-L1 blockade in urothelial cancer. Some clones are missing from TCRdb's copy, which holds only in-frame ones; the method was immunoSEQ multiplex PCR. The sample lists about 44,000 clones, roughly four fifths occurring once. The sample consisted of PBMCs, taken around atezolizumab (anti-PD-L1) treatment. The receptors come from a man aged 65-85 years with urothelial cancer. Both conserved end residues are part of each CDR3. Each record gives: D gene, J gene, V gene, clone size, CDR3 protein, CDR3 DNA. A D gene is named only where the DNA matches it firmly. Expanded clones get a size class; other rows say once, few or many, or leave the size out.

TRBD1 | TRBJ2-7 | TRBV9 | NA | CASSVGQLSYEQYF | TGTGCCAGCAGCGTGGGACAGCTCTCCTACGAGCAGTACTTC
NA | TRBJ2-3 | TRBV13 | NA | CASSPKEGLRSTDTQYF | TGTGCCAGCAGCCCGAAGGAGGGACTTAGAAGCACAGATACGCAGTATTTT
TRBD2 | TRBJ2-3 | TRBV6-5 | NA | CASSYRLAGAGDTQYF | TGTGCCAGCAGTTACCGACTAGCGGGGGCAGGGGATACGCAGTATTTT
TRBD2 | TRBJ2-7 | TRBV5-5 | NA | CASSLELVSGSYEQYF | TGTGCCAGCAGCTTGGAATTGGTTAGCGGGAGTTACGAGCAGTACTTC
NA | TRBJ2-1 | TRBV9 | few | CASSVGGAGRLSYNEQFF | TGTGCCAGCAGCGTTGGGGGTGCGGGAAGACTGTCCTACAATGAGCAGTTCTTC
NA | TRBJ2-1 | TRBV5-1 | NA | CASSGRSPSYNEQFF | TGCGCCAGCAGCGGGCGTTCCCCATCCTACAATGAGCAGTTCTTC
TRBD2 | TRBJ2-1 | TRBV7-3 | NA | CASSPREGGVNEQFF | TGTGCCAGCAGCCCCCGGGAGGGCGGGGTCAATGAGCAGTTCTTC
TRBD1 | TRBJ2-5 | TRBV6-6 | NA | CASSYRGLGETQYF | TGTGCCAGCAGTTACAGGGGGCTTGGGGAGACCCAGTACTTC
NA | TRBJ1-2 | TRBV4-2 | NA | CASSQELRGNYGYTF | TGTGCCAGCAGCCAAGAACTCAGGGGTAACTATGGCTACACCTTC
TRBD1 | TRBJ1-2 | TRBV4-3 | NA | CASSDSGQGYGYTF | TGCGCCAGCAGTGATTCGGGACAGGGTTATGGCTACACCTTC
TRBD2 | TRBJ2-5 | TRBV19 | NA | CASASGRLSGETQYF | TGTGCCAGTGCTAGCGGGAGGCTATCTGGAGAGACCCAGTACTTC
NA | TRBJ2-7 | TRBV5-4 | NA | CASSTERISYEQYF | TGTGCCAGCAGCACGGAGCGGATCTCCTACGAGCAGTACTTC